This T cell receptor (beta chain) comes out of a study of blood T cell repertoires in COVID-19. Looked up from germline, CDR1 is ENHRY and CDR2 is SYGVKD. The V gene end was trimmed by 6 bases and the J gene end by 2 bases; junction bases not matched to a gene: 12. The CDR3 has 18 residues. Authors' analysis steps: Amplification of reference gene primers was used by the study to estimate nucleated cell counts. Here immunoSEQ multiplex PCR was the method, and the copy in TCRdb shows in-frame clones only, minus some. V, J and clone size are taken as reported in that table, and D and trimming were inferred from the DNA itself. The repertoire includes roughly 300,000 clones, 70% to 90% of them detected once, and around 6% sits in the top ten. The participants were between about 18 and 89 years old and came from 24 US areas. In assigning cohorts, the study relied on participant-reported clinical history. Symptom resolution, clearance, or two negative PCRs marked the recovered donors of Cohort 3.

The rearrangement joins TRBV10-3 to TRBJ2-2; the match to TRBD2 covers 10 bases. The TCR sequence derives from a woman in her twenties or thirties who had recovered from COVID-19. Material for sequencing was PBMCs or T cells enriched from blood (not recorded which). The CDR3 protein is CAISISSGGIVNTGELFF. The CDR3 DNA is TGTGCCATCAGCATCTCTAGCGGGGGTATCGTAAACACCGGGGAGCTGTTTTTT.